The 30 T cell receptor beta chains presented below share a single source sample, sequenced in a study of blood T cell repertoires in COVID-19. This table comes from immunoSEQ multiplex PCR, and its TCRdb copy is limited to in-frame clones, with some not included. The sample lists just over 90,000 clones; 75% to 90% were seen once. Sequencing used peripheral blood. The receptors stem from a human donor with active COVID-19. The donor label of this sample is uncertain.

In its sample, this clone was seen a few times. The chain joins TRBV5-4 to TRBJ2-5; TRBD2 agrees at 7 bases. V shed 1 base, J shed 2 bases, and the junction held 5 bases outside the gene matches. Germline V gene sequence: CDR1 SGHNT, CDR2 YYREEE (reference sequence). This CDR3 region has 15 residues. The CDR3 here is CASSLPWGGQETQYF. CDR3 DNA sequence: TGTGCCAGCAGCTTGCCATGGGGGGGGCAAGAGACCCAGTACTTC.

V usage is TRBV7-2 and J usage is TRBJ2-7; TRBD1 is a possible D gene (6 bases). This CDR3 is 12 amino acids long. Germline V gene lookup returns CDR1 SGHTA and CDR2 FQGNSA. Trimming left V 5 bases short and J 6 bases short, with 11 bases between. The CDR3: CASSTQGSEQYF. The DNA of the CDR3 is TGTGCCAGCAGCACACAGGGTTCCGAGCAGTACTTC.

This clone has more than one count but fewer than ten. This chain uses TRBV7-9 with TRBJ2-1, with D possibly TRBD1 on 6 matching bases. This CDR3 is built from 13 residues. CDR1 is SEHNR and CDR2 is FQNEAQ in the germline V gene (reference sequence). The V gene lost 11 bases and the J gene lost 8 bases, with 19 bases spanning the gap. DNA for the CDR3: TGTGCCGGGCGGACAGTAGGAGGCGATGAGCAGTTCTTC. Residues: CAGRTVGGDEQFF.

Here the CDR3 reads CASRSSGTPTGELFF. The CDR3, as DNA: TGTGCCAGCAGGAGCTCCGGGACACCCACCGGGGAGCTGTTTTTT. This chain joins TRBV9 and TRBJ2-2; D is perhaps TRBD1 (6 bases). V was cut by 5 bases and J by 4 bases, with 15 bases left in between. The CDR3 runs 15 residues. The germline CDR1 and CDR2 sequences are SGDLS and YYNGEE.

This clone came up a few times. The chain combines TRBV6-2 or TRBV6-3 with TRBJ2-1; D possibly corresponds to TRBD2 (6 bases). Trimming left V 6 bases short and J 2 bases short, with 17 bases between. The CDR3 spans 16 residues. Germline V gene data show CDR1 as MNHEY and CDR2 as SVGEGT. This chain's CDR3 is CASSRPGTGAYNEQFF. The CDR3 DNA reads TGTGCCAGCAGCCGACCCGGGACTGGGGCCTACAATGAGCAGTTCTTC.

This clone appeared a single time. This chain joins TRBV4-3 and TRBJ2-7; a possible D gene is TRBD1 (6 bases). This CDR3 is 16 amino acids long. Germline CDR1 and CDR2: LGHNA and YSLEER. Trimming stripped 0 bases from V and 6 bases from J, with 18 bases between. CDR3 amino acids: CASSQDLTGYSAEQYF. In nucleotides, the CDR3 is TGCGCCAGCAGCCAAGATTTGACAGGATACTCGGCCGAGCAGTACTTC.

V usage is TRBV29-1 and J usage is TRBJ1-2; 9 nucleotides align to TRBD1. Trimming cost V 0 bases and J 6 bases; bases outside gene matches: 17. Looked up from germline, CDR1 is SQVTM and CDR2 is ANQGSEA. CDR3 size: 18 residues. The DNA of the CDR3 is TGCAGCGTTGAAGATTTCGACAGGGGGGTATTTTCGGAAGATGGCTACACCTTC. Protein product: CSVEDFDRGVFSEDGYTF.

The chain is built from TRBV5-4 and TRBJ2-7; TRBD1 matches at 10 bases. Trimming took 1 base from V and 3 from J; bases not matched to a gene: 7. This CDR3 has 16 amino acids. CDR1 is SGHNT and CDR2 is YYREEE in the germline V gene (reference sequence). The CDR3 here is CASSLIGTGENYEQYF. The CDR3 DNA follows: TGTGCCAGCAGCTTGATCGGGACAGGGGAAAACTACGAGCAGTACTTC.

The chain has TRBV5-4 and TRBJ1-1; TRBD1 is a possible D gene (6 bases). Germline V lookup: CDR1 SGHNT, CDR2 YYREEE (reference sequence). V lost 3 bases and J 0 bases, leaving 12 bases between the germline ends. The CDR3 length is 15 residues. CDR3 protein: CASSSGDLVNTEAFF. The CDR3 DNA is TGTGCCAGCAGCTCAGGGGATTTGGTGAACACTGAAGCTTTCTTT.

This clone was detected only once. This chain connects TRBV7-2 to TRBJ1-2; no firm D call. Germline assignment: CDR1 SGHTA and CDR2 FQGNSA. The V end lost 3 bases, the J end lost 0 bases, and 23 bases lay between the germline ends. The CDR3 is 19 amino acids. The DNA of the CDR3 is TGTGCCAGCAGCTTCCGCCTCCGTCGGTGGGAGTCAGCTAACTATGGCTACACCTTC. It codes for CASSFRLRRWESANYGYTF.

This clone came up once. The chain combines TRBV18 with TRBJ1-6; D unclear. Germline V CDR1 and CDR2: KGHSH, LQKENI. The V gene lost 3 bases and the J gene lost 0 bases, with 12 bases spanning the gap. The CDR3 is 17 amino acids. CDR3 nucleotides: TGTGCCAGCTCACCCTCGGGATCCAACTCCTATAATTCACCCCTCCACTTT. It yields the protein CASSPSGSNSYNSPLHF. Variable domain in full (rest from reference TRBV18 and TRBJ1-6): NAGVMQNPRHLVRRRGQEARLRCSPMKGHSHVYWYRQLPEEGLKFMVYLQKENIIDESGMPKERFSAEFPKEGPSILRIQQVVRGDSAAYFCASSPSGSNSYNSPLHFGNGTRLTVT.

The chain joins TRBV5-4 to TRBJ2-7, with 7 bases matching TRBD1. CDR1 is SGHNT and CDR2 is YYREEE in the germline V gene (reference sequence). V dropped 2 bases and J dropped 2; count of bases not matched to a gene: 7. CDR3 length: 15 amino acids. Written as DNA, the CDR3 is TGTGCCAGCAGCTTCAAGGGGACAGCTGCCTACGAGCAGTACTTC. This codes for CASSFKGTAAYEQYF. The complete variable domain, with remaining parts taken from reference TRBV5-4 and TRBJ2-7, reads ETGVTQSPTHLIKTRGQQVTLRCSSQSGHNTVSWYQQALGQGPQFIFQYYREEENGRGNFPPRFSGLQFPNYSSELNVNALELDDSALYLCASSFKGTAAYEQYFGPGTRLTVT.

The chain links TRBV6-2 or TRBV6-3 to TRBJ2-7; 9 nucleotides align to TRBD1. CDR1 and CDR2 (germline): MNHEY, SVGEGT. V lost 5 bases, J lost 6 bases, and 5 bases stayed unmatched. This CDR3 spans 13 amino acids. CDR3 in DNA: TGTGCCAGCAGTAACAGGGGGCTGGGCGAGCAGTACTTC. Translated: CASSNRGLGEQYF.

The chain recombines TRBV9 with TRBJ2-7; perhaps TRBD2 as D (5 bases). V dropped 2 bases and J dropped 0 bases, with 12 bases sitting between them. Germline V CDR1 and CDR2: SGDLS, YYNGEE. This CDR3 contains 15 residues. The CDR3 nucleotides are TGTGCCAGCAGCGTTTCAGGTACTAGCTCCTACGAGCAGTACTTC. Encoded protein: CASSVSGTSSYEQYF.

The rearrangement uses TRBV6-1 and TRBJ1-1; the match to TRBD1 covers 8 bases. The germline V gene encodes CDR1 MNHNS and CDR2 SASEGT. V was pared by 2 bases and J by 1 base, with 6 bases of the junction left unmatched. The CDR3 has 16 residues. The CDR3 spells CASSEWAGGGNTEAFF. The CDR3, as DNA: TGTGCCAGCAGTGAATGGGCAGGGGGCGGGAACACTGAAGCTTTCTTT.

The gene calls are TRBV5-1 and TRBJ2-1; TRBD2 matches 8 bases. The trim removed 3 bases at V and 7 bases at J, leaving 12 bases unmatched. Germline CDR1 SGHRS, CDR2 YFSETQ. The CDR3 has 16 amino acids. The CDR3 here is CASSSWWGTSQNEQFF. The DNA of the CDR3 is TGCGCCAGCAGCTCCTGGTGGGGGACTAGTCAGAATGAGCAGTTCTTC.

This clone was counted a few times. The chain joins TRBV27 to TRBJ2-7; 12 bases match TRBD2. Losses at the gene ends were 2 bases for V and 0 bases for J; bases not matched to a gene: 8. CDR1 MNHEY and CDR2 SMNVEV come from the germline V gene (reference sequence). The CDR3 covers 18 residues. CDR3 sequence (DNA): TGTGCCAGCAGTTTAGTAACTAGCGGGGGGCCCAACTCCTACGAGCAGTACTTC. This sequence encodes CASSLVTSGGPNSYEQYF.

The chain couples TRBV4-2 to TRBJ2-1; 12 bases line up with TRBD2. Germline lookup yields CDR1 LGHNA and CDR2 YNFKEQ. The CDR3 is made up of 16 amino acids. V shed 0 bases, J shed 9 bases, and the junction held 6 bases outside the gene matches. Written as DNA, the CDR3 is TGTGCCAGCAGCCAAGAGTCTAGCGGGGGGGCGGCTGAGCAGTTCTTC. Protein product: CASSQESSGGAAEQFF.

V gene TRBV3-1 (or the pseudogene TRBV3-2) combines with J gene TRBJ2-3; 8 nucleotides align to TRBD2. The ends lost 0 bases at V and 1 base at J; junction bases unmatched: 6. Germline CDR1 and CDR2: LGHDT and YNNKEL (reference sequence). The CDR3 has 17 amino acids. CDR3 region: CASSQDLTLAGTDTQYF. The CDR3 DNA is TGTGCCAGCAGCCAAGATTTGACACTAGCGGGCACAGATACGCAGTATTTT.

V is TRBV27 and J is TRBJ2-2; 8 bases align to TRBD1. The junction had 3 bases not matched to a gene; V was cut back by 6 bases and J by 0 bases. The CDR3 is 15 amino acids. The V gene's germline CDR1 is MNHEY and CDR2 SMNVEV (reference sequence). This CDR3 is CASRMGQANTGELFF. CDR3 nucleotides: TGTGCCAGCAGGATGGGACAGGCGAACACCGGGGAGCTGTTTTTT.

The CDR3 spells CASSTSARLNEKLFF. The CDR3 DNA reads TGCGCCAGCAGCACGTCCGCCAGGCTTAATGAAAAACTGTTTTTT. The chain is built from TRBV5-1 and TRBJ1-4; D is unresolved. Per the germline V gene, CDR1 is SGHRS and CDR2 is YFSETQ. V lost 4 bases and J lost 4, with 14 bases in between. CDR3 length equals 15 residues.

This chain uses TRBV6-6 with TRBJ1-1; TRBD1 agrees at 7 bases. The germline gives CDR1 MNHNY, CDR2 SVGAGI (reference sequence). Trimming cost V 2 bases and J 8 bases; bases outside gene matches: 2. The CDR3 has 12 amino acids. The CDR3 region has the DNA TGTGCCAGCAGTTACGAGACAGGGGAAGCTTTCTTT. This codes for CASSYETGEAFF.

The chain has TRBV27 and TRBJ2-5; TRBD1 might be the D (5 bases). V dropped 3 bases and J dropped 4 bases, with 12 bases sitting between them. Looked up from germline, CDR1 is MNHEY and CDR2 is SMNVEV (reference sequence). CDR3 length equals 14 residues. The CDR3 nucleotides read TGTGCCAGCAGTTTCGGACAATTGCGAGAGACCCAGTACTTC. This sequence encodes CASSFGQLRETQYF.

The V and J genes are TRBV7-2 and TRBJ2-1; possible D gene TRBD1, 5 bases. V gave up 1 base and J gave up 4 bases, with 8 bases separating them. Germline CDR1 is SGHTA and CDR2 is FQGNSA. The CDR3 extends over 14 amino acids. The CDR3 here is CASSLGQGYNEQFF. In DNA form, the CDR3 reads TGTGCCAGCAGCTTAGGCCAGGGTTACAATGAGCAGTTCTTC.

This sequence joins TRBV7-2 and TRBJ1-3; TRBD1 matches 7 bases. Losses at the gene ends were 0 bases for V and 1 base for J; bases not matched to a gene: 3. The CDR3 is made up of 16 amino acids. CDR1 and CDR2 from the germline V gene are SGHTA and FQGNSA. This chain's CDR3 is CASSLATQGSGNTIYF. CDR3 coding DNA: TGTGCCAGCAGCTTAGCTACACAGGGGTCTGGAAACACCATATATTTT. Complete variable domain (other parts from reference TRBV7-2 and TRBJ1-3): GAGVSQSPSNKVTEKGKDVELRCDPISGHTALYWYRQSLGQGLEFLIYFQGNSAPDKSGLPSDRFSAERTGGSVSTLTIQRTQQEDSAVYLCASSLATQGSGNTIYFGEGSWLTVV.

The chain carries TRBV9 and TRBJ2-1; a weak D match, TRBD1 (5 bases). Germline CDR1 is SGDLS and CDR2 is YYNGEE. With 0 bases removed from V and 5 bases from J, the gap between germline ends came to 9 bases. The CDR3 spans 14 residues. For the CDR3, the DNA is TGTGCCAGCAGCGTAGGGGGCCGTGACAATGAGCAGTTCTTC. It codes for CASSVGGRDNEQFF.

The V call is TRBV11-2, the J call TRBJ2-2, with TRBD2 matching 13 bases. The CDR3 runs to 19 residues. The germline V gene has CDR1 SGHAT and CDR2 FQNNGV. V shed 0 bases, J shed 2 bases, and the junction held 6 bases outside the gene matches. The CDR3 is CASSLEPGLAGKNTGELFF. DNA of the CDR3: TGTGCCAGCAGCTTAGAACCGGGACTAGCGGGGAAAAACACCGGGGAGCTGTTTTTT.

The J gene is TRBJ2-7, the V gene TRBV13; 9 bases line up with TRBD1. CDR3 size: 15 residues. Germline V gives CDR1 PRHDT, CDR2 FYEKMQ (reference sequence). J was trimmed by 1 base and V by 6 bases; bases with no gene match: 7. The CDR3 DNA reads TGTGCCAGCAGGGAGACAGGGGGTAATTCCTACGAGCAGTACTTC. Translation gives CASRETGGNSYEQYF.

The chain joins TRBV4-1 to TRBJ1-1; a weak D match, TRBD1 (6 bases). This CDR3 has 13 amino acids. Trimming cost V 2 bases and J 4 bases, with 8 bases left between them. The germline V gene has CDR1 MGHRA and CDR2 YSYEKL. CDR3 protein: CASSQLGGTEAFF. The CDR3 nucleotides read TGCGCCAGCAGCCAACTAGGGGGCACTGAAGCTTTCTTT.

This clone has just one count. The V call is TRBV6-2 or TRBV6-3, the J call TRBJ2-2; the match to TRBD2 covers 7 bases. The CDR3 extends over 15 amino acids. The junction had 8 bases not matched to a gene; V was cut back by 4 bases and J by 6 bases. Germline values: CDR1 MNHEY, CDR2 SVGEGT. DNA for the CDR3: TGTGCCAGCAGTTTCGGGGGGTTTATATCCGGGGAGCTGTTTTTT. Residues: CASSFGGFISGELFF.